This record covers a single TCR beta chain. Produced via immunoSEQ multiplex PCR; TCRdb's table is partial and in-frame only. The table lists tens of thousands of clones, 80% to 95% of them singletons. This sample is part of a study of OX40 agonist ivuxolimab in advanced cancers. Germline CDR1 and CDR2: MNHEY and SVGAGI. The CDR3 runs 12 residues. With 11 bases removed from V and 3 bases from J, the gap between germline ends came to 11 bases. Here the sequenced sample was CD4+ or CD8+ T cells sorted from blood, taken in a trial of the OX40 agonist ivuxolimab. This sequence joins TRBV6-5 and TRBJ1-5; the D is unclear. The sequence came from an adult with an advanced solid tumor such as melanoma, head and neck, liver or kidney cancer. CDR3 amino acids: CAACSPNQPQHF. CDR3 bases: TGTGCCGCGTGCTCCCCCAATCAGCCCCAGCATTTT.